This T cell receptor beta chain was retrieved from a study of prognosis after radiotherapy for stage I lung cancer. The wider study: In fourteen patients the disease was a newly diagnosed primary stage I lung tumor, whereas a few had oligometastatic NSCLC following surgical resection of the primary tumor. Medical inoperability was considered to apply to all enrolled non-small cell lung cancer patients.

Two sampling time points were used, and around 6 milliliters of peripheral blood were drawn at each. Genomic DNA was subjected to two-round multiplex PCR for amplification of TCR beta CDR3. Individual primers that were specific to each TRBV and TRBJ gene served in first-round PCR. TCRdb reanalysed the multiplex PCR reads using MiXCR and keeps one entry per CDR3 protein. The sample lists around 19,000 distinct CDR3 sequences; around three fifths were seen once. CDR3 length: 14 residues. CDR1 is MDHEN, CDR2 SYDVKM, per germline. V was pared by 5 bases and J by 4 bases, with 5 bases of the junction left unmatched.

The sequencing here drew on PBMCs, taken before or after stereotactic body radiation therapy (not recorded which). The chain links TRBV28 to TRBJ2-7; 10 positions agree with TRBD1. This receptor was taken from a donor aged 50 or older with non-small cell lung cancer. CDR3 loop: CASSVTGGAYEQYF. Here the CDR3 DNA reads TGTGCCAGCAGTGTGACAGGGGGCGCATACGAGCAGTACTTC.